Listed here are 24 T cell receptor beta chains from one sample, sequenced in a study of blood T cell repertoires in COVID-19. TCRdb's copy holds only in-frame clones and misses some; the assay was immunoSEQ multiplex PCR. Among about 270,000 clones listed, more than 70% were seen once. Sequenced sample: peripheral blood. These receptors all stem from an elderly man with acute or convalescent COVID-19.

The DNA of the CDR3 is TGTGCCAGCAGTTCTGGGACAGAAAAACCCTACGAGCAGTACTTC. It is translated as CASSSGTEKPYEQYF. V and J are TRBV27 and TRBJ2-7; TRBD1 agrees at 7 bases. The germline V gene has CDR1 MNHEY and CDR2 SMNVEV (reference sequence). The V segment lost 4 bases and the J segment 2 bases; nucleotides outside the gene matches: 8. The CDR3 sequence is 15 residues long.

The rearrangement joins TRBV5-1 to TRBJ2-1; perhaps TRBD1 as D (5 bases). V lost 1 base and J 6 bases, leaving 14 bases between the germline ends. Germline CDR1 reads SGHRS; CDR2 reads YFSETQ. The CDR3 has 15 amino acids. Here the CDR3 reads CASSLTRETRNEQFF. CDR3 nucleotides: TGCGCCAGCAGCTTGACCAGGGAAACCCGCAATGAGCAGTTCTTC.

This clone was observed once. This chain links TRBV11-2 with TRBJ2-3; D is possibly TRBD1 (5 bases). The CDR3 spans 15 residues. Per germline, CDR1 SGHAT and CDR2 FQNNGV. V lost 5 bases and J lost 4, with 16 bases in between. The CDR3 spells CASSPGPVSPDTQYF. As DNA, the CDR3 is TGTGCCAGCAGCCCAGGGCCGGTTTCCCCAGATACGCAGTATTTT.

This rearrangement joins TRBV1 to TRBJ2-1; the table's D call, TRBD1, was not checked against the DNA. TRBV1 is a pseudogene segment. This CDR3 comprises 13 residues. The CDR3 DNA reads TGCACCAGCAGCCGAGAACAGGTTACTGAGCAGTTCTTC. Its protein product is CTSSREQVTEQFF.

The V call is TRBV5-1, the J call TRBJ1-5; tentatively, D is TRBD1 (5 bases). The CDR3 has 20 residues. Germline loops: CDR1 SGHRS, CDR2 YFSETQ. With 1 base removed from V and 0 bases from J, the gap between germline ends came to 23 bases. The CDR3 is CASSLWGVGQGKYSNQPQHF. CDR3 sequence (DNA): TGCGCCAGCAGCTTGTGGGGGGTCGGACAAGGTAAATATAGCAATCAGCCCCAGCATTTT.

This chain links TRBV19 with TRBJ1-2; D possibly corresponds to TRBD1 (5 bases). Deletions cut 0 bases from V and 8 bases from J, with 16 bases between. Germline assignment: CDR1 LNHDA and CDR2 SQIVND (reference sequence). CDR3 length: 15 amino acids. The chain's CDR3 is CASSIDKYQGRGYTF. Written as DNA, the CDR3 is TGTGCCAGTAGTATAGATAAATACCAGGGAAGAGGCTACACCTTC.

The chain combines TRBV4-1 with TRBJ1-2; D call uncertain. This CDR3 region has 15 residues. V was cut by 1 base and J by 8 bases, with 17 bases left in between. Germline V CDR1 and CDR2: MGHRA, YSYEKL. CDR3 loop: CASSQAWGGPDGYTF. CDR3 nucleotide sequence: TGCGCCAGCAGCCAAGCCTGGGGAGGGCCGGACGGCTACACCTTC.

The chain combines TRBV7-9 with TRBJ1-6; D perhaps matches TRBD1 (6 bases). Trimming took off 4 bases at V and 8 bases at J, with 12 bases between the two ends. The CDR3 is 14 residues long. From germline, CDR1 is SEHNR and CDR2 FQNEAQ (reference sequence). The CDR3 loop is CASSSQGLDSPLHF. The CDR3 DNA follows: TGTGCCAGCAGCTCACAGGGCCTGGATTCACCCCTCCACTTT.

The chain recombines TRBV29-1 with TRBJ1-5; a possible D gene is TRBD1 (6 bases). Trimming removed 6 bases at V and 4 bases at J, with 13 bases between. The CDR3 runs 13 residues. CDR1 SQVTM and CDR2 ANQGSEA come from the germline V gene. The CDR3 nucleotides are TGCAGCGTAGCTACAGGGCAGAATCAGCCCCAGCATTTT. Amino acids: CSVATGQNQPQHF.

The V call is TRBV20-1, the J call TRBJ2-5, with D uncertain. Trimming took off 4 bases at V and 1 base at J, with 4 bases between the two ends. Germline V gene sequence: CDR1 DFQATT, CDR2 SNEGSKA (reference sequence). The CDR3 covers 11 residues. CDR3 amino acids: CSATSQETQYF. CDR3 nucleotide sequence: TGCAGTGCTACCTCCCAAGAGACCCAGTACTTC.

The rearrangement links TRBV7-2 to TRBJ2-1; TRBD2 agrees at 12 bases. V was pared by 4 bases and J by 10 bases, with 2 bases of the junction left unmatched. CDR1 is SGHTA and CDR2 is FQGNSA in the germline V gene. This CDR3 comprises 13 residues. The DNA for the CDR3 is TGTGCCAGCAGCTCAGGACTAGCGGGGGAGCAGTTCTTC. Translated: CASSSGLAGEQFF.

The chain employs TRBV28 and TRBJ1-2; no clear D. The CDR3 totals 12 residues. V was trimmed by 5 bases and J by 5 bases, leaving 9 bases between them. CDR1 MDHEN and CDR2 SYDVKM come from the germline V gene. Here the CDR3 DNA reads TGTGCCAGCAGTCAACCGGGATATGGCTACACCTTC. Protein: CASSQPGYGYTF.

DNA of the CDR3: TGCGCCAGCAGCCCAGGACAGCCTATAAACTATGGCTACACCTTC. It specifies CASSPGQPINYGYTF. This chain joins TRBV5-1 and TRBJ1-2; a possible D gene is TRBD1 (6 bases). The CDR3 length is 15 residues. The germline V gene has CDR1 SGHRS and CDR2 YFSETQ. Trimming pared 4 bases from V and 2 bases from J, leaving 15 bases between.

The CDR3 here is CASSLNREETQYF. The CDR3 DNA sequence: TGTGCCAGCAGCTTAAACAGGGAAGAGACCCAGTACTTC. The chain uses TRBV7-3 and TRBJ2-5, with D possibly matching TRBD1 (6 bases). V lost 1 base, J lost 3 bases, and 6 bases lay in between. CDR1 and CDR2 from the germline V gene are SGHTA and FQGTGA. This CDR3 has 13 amino acids.

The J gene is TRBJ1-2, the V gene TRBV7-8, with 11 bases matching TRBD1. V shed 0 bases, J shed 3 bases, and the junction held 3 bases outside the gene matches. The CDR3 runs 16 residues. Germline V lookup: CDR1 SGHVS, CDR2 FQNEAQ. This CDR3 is CASSLARTGGDYGYTF. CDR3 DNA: TGTGCCAGCAGCTTAGCGAGGACAGGGGGCGACTATGGCTACACCTTC.

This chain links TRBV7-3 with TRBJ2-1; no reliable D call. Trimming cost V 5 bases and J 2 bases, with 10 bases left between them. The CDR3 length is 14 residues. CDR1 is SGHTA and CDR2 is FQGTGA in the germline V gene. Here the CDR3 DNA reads TGTGCCAGCAGCCCAAGTACACCCTACAATGAGCAGTTCTTC. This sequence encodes CASSPSTPYNEQFF.

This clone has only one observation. This CDR3 reads CSVPHGGTPRGLNTEAFF. CDR3 nucleotides: TGCAGCGTCCCCCATGGGGGGACTCCCCGGGGGTTGAACACTGAAGCTTTCTTT. The chain is built from TRBV29-1 and TRBJ1-1; D may be TRBD1 (5 bases). V dropped 6 bases and J dropped 0 bases, with 26 bases sitting between them. This CDR3 has 18 amino acids. CDR1 is SQVTM and CDR2 is ANQGSEA in the germline V gene. Using reference TRBV29-1 and TRBJ1-1 for the parts outside the CDR3, the full variable domain is SAVISQKPSRDICQRGTSLTIQCQVDSQVTMMFWYRQQPGQSLTLIATANQGSEATYESGFVIDKFPISRPNLTFSTLTVSNMSPEDSSIYLCSVPHGGTPRGLNTEAFFGQGTRLTVV.

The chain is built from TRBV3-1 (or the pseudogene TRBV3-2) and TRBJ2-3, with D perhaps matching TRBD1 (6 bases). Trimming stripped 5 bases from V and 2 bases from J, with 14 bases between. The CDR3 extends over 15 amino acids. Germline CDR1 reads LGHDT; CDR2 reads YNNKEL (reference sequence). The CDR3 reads CASSYRDTFTDTQYF. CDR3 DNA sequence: TGTGCCAGCAGCTACCGGGACACTTTCACAGATACGCAGTATTTT.

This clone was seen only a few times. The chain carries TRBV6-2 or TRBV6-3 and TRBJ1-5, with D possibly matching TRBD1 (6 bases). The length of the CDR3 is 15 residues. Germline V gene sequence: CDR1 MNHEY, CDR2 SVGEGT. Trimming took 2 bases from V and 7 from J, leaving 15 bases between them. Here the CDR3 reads CASSYTNRVNQPQHF. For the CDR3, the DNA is TGTGCCAGCAGTTACACTAACAGGGTCAACCAGCCCCAGCATTTT.

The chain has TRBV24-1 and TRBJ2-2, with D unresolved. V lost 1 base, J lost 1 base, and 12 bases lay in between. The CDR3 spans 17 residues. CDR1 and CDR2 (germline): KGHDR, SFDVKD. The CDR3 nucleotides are TGTGCCACCAGTGATTTTCGCCCGGGTGAGAACACCGGGGAGCTGTTTTTT. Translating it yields CATSDFRPGENTGELFF.

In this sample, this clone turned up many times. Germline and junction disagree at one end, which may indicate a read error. The CDR3 loop reads CASSSERGTDINF. The CDR3 DNA is TGTGCCAGCAGCTCAGAACGCGGGACAGACATCAATTTT. J is TRBJ1-5 and V is TRBV5-5; the match to TRBD1 covers 7 bases. This CDR3 contains 13 residues. Germline CDR1 SGHKS, CDR2 YYEKEE (reference sequence). Supplemented by reference TRBV5-5 and TRBJ1-5, the full variable domain reads DAGVTQSPTHLIKTRGQQVTLRCSPISGHKSVSWYQQVLGQGPQFIFQYYEKEERGRGNFPDRFSARQFPNYSSELNVNALLLGDSALYLCASSSERGTDINFGDGTRLSIL.

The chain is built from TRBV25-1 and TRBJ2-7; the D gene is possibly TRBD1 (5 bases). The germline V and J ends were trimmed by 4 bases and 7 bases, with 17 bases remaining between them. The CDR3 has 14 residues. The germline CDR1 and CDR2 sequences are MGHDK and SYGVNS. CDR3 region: CASSGLGPNAEQYF. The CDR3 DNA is TGTGCCAGCAGTGGGTTGGGGCCCAATGCAGAGCAGTACTTC.

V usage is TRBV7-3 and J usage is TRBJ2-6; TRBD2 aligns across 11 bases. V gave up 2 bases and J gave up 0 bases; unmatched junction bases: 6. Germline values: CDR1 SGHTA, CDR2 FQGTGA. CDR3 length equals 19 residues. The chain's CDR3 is CASSLVPSGRTSGANVLTF. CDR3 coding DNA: TGTGCCAGCAGCTTAGTCCCTAGCGGGAGGACCTCTGGGGCCAACGTCCTGACTTTC. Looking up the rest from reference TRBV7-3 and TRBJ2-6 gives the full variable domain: GAGVSQTPSNKVTEKGKYVELRCDPISGHTALYWYRQSLGQGPEFLIYFQGTGAADDSGLPNDRFFAVRPEGSVSTLKIQRTERGDSAVYLCASSLVPSGRTSGANVLTFGAGSRLTVL.

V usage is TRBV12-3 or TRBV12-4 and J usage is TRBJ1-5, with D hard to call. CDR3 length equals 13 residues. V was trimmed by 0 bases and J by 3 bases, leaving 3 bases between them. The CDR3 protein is CASSLAYNQPQHF. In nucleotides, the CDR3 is TGTGCCAGCAGTTTAGCCTACAATCAGCCCCAGCATTTT.